One sample yielded the 2 T cell receptor beta chains listed below, sequenced in a study of OX40 agonist ivuxolimab in advanced cancers. Some clones are missing from TCRdb's copy, which holds only in-frame ones; the method was immunoSEQ multiplex PCR. This table holds tens of thousands of clones, 88% found once. This specimen consisted of CD4+ or CD8+ T cells sorted from blood, obtained in a trial of the OX40 agonist ivuxolimab. Every receptor here comes from an adult with an advanced solid tumor such as melanoma, head and neck, liver or kidney cancer.

The gene calls are TRBV7-3 and TRBJ2-3; TRBD1 might be the D (6 bases). The CDR3 has 14 residues. V lost 6 bases to trimming and J lost 1 base, with 11 bases between them. Germline V gene lookup returns CDR1 SGHTA and CDR2 FQGTGA. The CDR3 region is CASSSYRGTDTQYF. Written as DNA, the CDR3 is TGTGCCAGCAGTAGTTACAGGGGCACAGATACGCAGTATTTT.

The gene calls are TRBV6-5 and TRBJ2-5; weak D call: TRBD1 (6 bases). The J call may be in error: the DNA end matches TRBJ2-7 better. Germline-derived CDR1 and CDR2 are MNHEY and SVGAGI. The CDR3 runs to 14 residues. CDR3 in DNA: TGTGCCAGCAGTTACACCCATACAGGGTACGAGCAGTACTTC. It yields the protein CASSYTHTGYEQYF.